The 22 T cell receptor beta chains given below trace back to one sample, sequenced in a study of T-cell reconstitution after alpha-beta-depleted transplantation in children. A TCRbeta library incorporating unique molecular identifiers was prepared. TCRdb reanalysed the PCR reads using MiXCR and keeps one entry per CDR3 protein. Of a few hundred thousand distinct CDR3 sequences in the sample, 9.7% were seen once. This specimen was PBMCs from the stem cell graft donor, taken from the stem cell graft. The receptors come from a human donor who donated a stem cell graft to a child with SCID.

This clonotype was detected many times. The V and J genes are TRBV5-1 and TRBJ2-7, with D perhaps TRBD2 (7 bases). The CDR3 consists of 16 residues. V shed 0 bases and J shed 1 base, with 14 bases lying between them. CDR1 and CDR2 from the germline V gene are SGHRS and YFSETQ. CDR3 bases: TGCGCCAGCAGCTTGGCCGGGGGGCTGAGGTCCTACGAGCAGTACTTC. Translating gives CASSLAGGLRSYEQYF. Looking up the rest from reference TRBV5-1 and TRBJ2-7 gives the full variable domain: KAGVTQTPRYLIKTRGQQVTLSCSPISGHRSVSWYQQTPGQGLQFLFEYFSETQRNKGNFPGRFSGRQFSNSRSEMNVSTLELGDSALYLCASSLAGGLRSYEQYFGPGTRLTVT.

This clonotype was seen a handful of times. The chain is built from TRBV5-5 and TRBJ2-1, with unresolved D. This CDR3 is 13 amino acids long. Trimming stripped 4 bases from V and 10 bases from J, with 15 bases between. Germline values: CDR1 SGHKS, CDR2 YYEKEE (reference sequence). CDR3 coding DNA: TGTGCCAGCAGCGTATCATATAATCGAGAGCAGTTCTTC. Translation gives CASSVSYNREQFF.

This clonotype was detected ten times or more. The V and J genes are TRBV20-1 and TRBJ1-3; D possibly corresponds to TRBD1 (5 bases). Germline V gene lookup returns CDR1 DFQATT and CDR2 SNEGSKA (reference sequence). Trimming cost V 6 bases and J 8 bases, with 20 bases left between them. This CDR3 is built from 14 residues. CDR3 bases: TGCAGTGCCAAACTGGACACGCCCGGGGACACCATATATTTT. The encoded protein is CSAKLDTPGDTIYF.

In this sample, this clonotype turned up many times. The chain uses TRBV7-9 and TRBJ1-2; D may be TRBD1 (6 bases). Germline-derived CDR1 and CDR2 are SEHNR and FQNEAQ (reference sequence). Trimming took 3 bases from V and 6 from J, leaving 14 bases between them. This CDR3 is 14 amino acids long. The CDR3 sequence: CASSFSQGGDGYTF. The CDR3 DNA reads TGTGCCAGCAGCTTCTCACAGGGAGGGGATGGCTACACCTTC.

This clonotype was recorded many times. The chain is built from TRBV7-9 and TRBJ1-5, with TRBD1 matching over 8 bases. This CDR3 has 15 residues. Trimming removed 1 base from V and 3 bases from J; junction bases left unmatched: 2. Germline V gene sequence: CDR1 SEHNR, CDR2 FQNEAQ (reference sequence). The CDR3 nucleotides are TGTGCCAGCAGCTTAGACAGGGGGGACAATCAGCCCCAGCATTTT. Its translation: CASSLDRGDNQPQHF.

This clonotype was recorded a few times. The V gene is TRBV4-2, the J gene TRBJ2-3; 8 positions match TRBD2. CDR3 length: 16 residues. J was trimmed by 0 bases and V by 4 bases; bases with no gene match: 6. Germline V gene sequence: CDR1 LGHNA, CDR2 YNFKEQ. CDR3 DNA sequence: TGTGCCAGCAGCCGGGGACTAGAAGTTAGCACAGATACGCAGTATTTT. Translation: CASSRGLEVSTDTQYF.

For this clonotype: Since a much larger clone is just one base distant, this may be a read error. V gene TRBV20-1 combines with J gene TRBJ2-7; 10 positions match TRBD2. There are 16 residues in the CDR3. Per the germline V gene, CDR1 is DFQATT and CDR2 is SNEGSKA (reference sequence). CDR3 amino acids: CCAGPRASGGSYEQYF. The CDR3 nucleotides are TGCTGTGCTGGCCCCCGGGCTAGCGGGGGATCCTACGAGCAGTACTTC.

There are many counts of this clonotype. The chain joins TRBV20-1 to TRBJ2-2; TRBD2 is a possible D gene (5 bases). The CDR3 is 13 residues long. Looked up from germline, CDR1 is DFQATT and CDR2 is SNEGSKA (reference sequence). Trimming removed 4 bases from V and 6 bases from J, with 12 bases in between. The CDR3: CSATLSAAGELFF. CDR3 bases: TGCAGTGCTACCCTTAGCGCGGCCGGGGAGCTGTTTTTT.

Many counts were recorded for this clonotype. CDR3 DNA sequence: TGCAGCGTAAAGGGACAGAGCAATCAGCCCCAGCATTTT. Its translation: CSVKGQSNQPQHF. The V gene is TRBV29-1, the J gene TRBJ1-5, with 7 bases aligning to TRBD1. V shed 6 bases and J 1 base; nucleotides not matched to a gene: 3. There are 13 residues in the CDR3. Germline CDR1 reads SQVTM; CDR2 reads ANQGSEA.

The sample holds many counts of this clonotype. CDR3 coding DNA: TGTGCCTGGAGTGTAATTAGGGGCGGAAGTGAAAAACTGTTTTTT. Residues: CAWSVIRGGSEKLFF. V is TRBV30 and J is TRBJ1-4; D is perhaps TRBD1 (5 bases). Germline-derived CDR1 and CDR2 are GTSNPN and SVGIG (reference sequence). The CDR3 has 15 residues. V lost 0 bases and J lost 7, with 15 bases in between.

There are many counts of this clonotype. This chain links TRBV18 with TRBJ2-5; D is tentatively TRBD1 or TRBD2 (5 bases each). The CDR3 has 16 residues. Germline CDR1 reads KGHSH; CDR2 reads LQKENI. V lost 0 bases to trimming and J lost 4 bases, with 15 bases between them. CDR3 residues: CASSPPMGVIRETQYF. The CDR3 DNA reads TGTGCCAGCTCACCACCGATGGGGGTAATAAGAGAGACCCAGTACTTC.

This clonotype has a count of ten or more. This rearrangement joins TRBV5-5 to TRBJ2-7, with D hard to call. The CDR3 has 12 residues. CDR1 and CDR2 (germline): SGHKS, YYEKEE (reference sequence). V lost 5 bases, J lost 1 base, and 7 bases lay in between. In DNA form, the CDR3 reads TGTGCCAGCAGGGCGGAATCCTACGAGCAGTACTTC. Its protein is CASRAESYEQYF.

This clonotype was detected many times. At one end, the junction sequence differs from germline, possibly due to a read error. The chain uses TRBV20-1 and TRBJ1-1, with 9 bases fitting TRBD1. This CDR3 has 13 amino acids. Looked up from germline, CDR1 is DFQATT and CDR2 is SNEGSKA (reference sequence). The CDR3 nucleotides read TGCAGTGTTAGAACAGGGGGCCGCACTGAAGCTTTCTTT. Its translation: CSVRTGGRTEAFF.

This clonotype was observed many times. The rearrangement links TRBV7-6 to TRBJ1-1, with a tentative D call TRBD1 (5 bases). Germline V CDR1 and CDR2: SGHVS, FNYEAQ. V was cut by 4 bases and J by 5 bases, with 17 bases left in between. The CDR3 is 15 residues long. CDR3 DNA sequence: TGTGCCAGCAGCTCCGCCCAGGGAAAATTAACTGAAGCTTTCTTT. Its translation is CASSSAQGKLTEAFF.

This clonotype was seen a few times. V and J are TRBV9 and TRBJ1-2; 9 bases agree with TRBD1. V lost 4 bases, J lost 6 bases, and 7 bases stayed unmatched. The CDR3 loop spans 14 amino acids. Germline CDR1 and CDR2: SGDLS and YYNGEE. Written as DNA, the CDR3 is TGTGCCAGCAGCACTTCGACAGGGGGTGATGGCTACACCTTC. Translation: CASSTSTGGDGYTF.

The chain joins TRBV12-3 or TRBV12-4 to TRBJ2-3; possibly TRBD2 for D (5 bases). The length of the CDR3 is 14 residues. V was pared by 6 bases and J by 2 bases, with 12 bases between. In DNA, the CDR3 is TGTGCCAGCAGCCGGGGATCCTTCACAGATACGCAGTATTTT. The encoded protein is CASSRGSFTDTQYF.

The sample holds many counts of this clonotype. The CDR3 is CASSLHLQETQYF. The CDR3 DNA is TGTGCCAGCAGCTTACACCTTCAAGAGACCCAGTACTTC. This chain joins TRBV12-1 and TRBJ2-5. TRBV12-1 is a pseudogene segment. The CDR3 contains 13 residues.

The rearrangement joins TRBV7-6 to TRBJ2-5; D may be TRBD1 (5 bases). CDR3 size: 13 residues. V lost 5 bases to trimming and J lost 1 base, with 8 bases between them. Germline-derived CDR1 and CDR2 are SGHVS and FNYEAQ. The CDR3 reads CASSIRVQETQYF. Written as DNA, the CDR3 is TGTGCCAGCAGCATCAGGGTCCAAGAGACCCAGTACTTC. Filled out from reference TRBV7-6 and TRBJ2-5, the complete variable domain reads GAGVSQSPRYKVTKRGQDVALRCDPISGHVSLYWYRQALGQGPEFLTYFNYEAQQDKSGLPNDRFSAERPEGSISTLTIQRTEQRDSAMYRCASSIRVQETQYFGPGTRLLVL.

The sample holds many counts of this clonotype. This chain connects TRBV5-1 to TRBJ1-6; D may be TRBD1 (5 bases). The CDR3 covers 15 residues. Deletions cut 0 bases from V and 13 bases from J, with 17 bases between. In germline, CDR1 is SGHRS, CDR2 YFSETQ. CDR3 protein: CASSLAGQGFSPLHF. The CDR3 region has the DNA TGCGCCAGCAGCTTGGCCGGTCAGGGCTTTAGCCCCCTCCACTTT.

This sequence joins TRBV5-5 and TRBJ2-7, with D perhaps assigned TRBD1 or TRBD2 (6 bases each). V was pared by 0 bases and J by 5 bases, with 18 bases between. Germline V gene lookup returns CDR1 SGHKS and CDR2 YYEKEE (reference sequence). This CDR3 is built from 16 residues. The CDR3 coding sequence is TGTGCCAGCAGCTTGGTAGGGGGGCCTATCGCGGACGAGCAGTACTTC. This sequence encodes CASSLVGGPIADEQYF.

This clonotype was observed many times. The chain joins TRBV2 to TRBJ1-1, with 10 bases that match TRBD1. CDR1 is SNHLY, CDR2 FYNNEI, per germline. The CDR3 runs to 13 residues. The V segment lost 6 bases and the J segment 5 bases; nucleotides outside the gene matches: 3. CDR3 in DNA: TGTGCCAGCAGGCCGGGACAGGGGACTGAAGCTTTCTTT. It translates to CASRPGQGTEAFF.

V is TRBV7-8 and J is TRBJ1-3; no definite D call. Germline CDR1 reads SGHVS; CDR2 reads FQNEAQ. The CDR3 totals 14 residues. V lost 7 bases to trimming and J lost 0 bases, with 10 bases between them. The CDR3 here is CASTTRHSGNTIYF. The DNA for the CDR3 is TGTGCCAGCACAACAAGACACTCTGGAAACACCATATATTTT.